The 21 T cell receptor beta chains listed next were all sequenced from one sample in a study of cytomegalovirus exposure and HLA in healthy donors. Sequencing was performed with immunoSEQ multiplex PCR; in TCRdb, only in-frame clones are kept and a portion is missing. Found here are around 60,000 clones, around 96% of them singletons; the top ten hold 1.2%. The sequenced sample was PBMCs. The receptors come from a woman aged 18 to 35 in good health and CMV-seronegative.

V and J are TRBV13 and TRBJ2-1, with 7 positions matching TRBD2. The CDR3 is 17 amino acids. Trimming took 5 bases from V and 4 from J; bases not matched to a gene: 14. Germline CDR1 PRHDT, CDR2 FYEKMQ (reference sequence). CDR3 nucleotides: TGTGCCAGCAGCACTACCCCTAGCGGTGGGGCTTACAATGAGCAGTTCTTC. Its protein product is CASSTTPSGGAYNEQFF.

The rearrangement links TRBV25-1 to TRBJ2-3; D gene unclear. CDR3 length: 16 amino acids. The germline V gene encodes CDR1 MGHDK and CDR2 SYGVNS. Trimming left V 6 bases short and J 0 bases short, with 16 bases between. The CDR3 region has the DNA TGTGCCAGCAGCCCCAATATGGCCAGGAGCACAGATACGCAGTATTTT. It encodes CASSPNMARSTDTQYF.

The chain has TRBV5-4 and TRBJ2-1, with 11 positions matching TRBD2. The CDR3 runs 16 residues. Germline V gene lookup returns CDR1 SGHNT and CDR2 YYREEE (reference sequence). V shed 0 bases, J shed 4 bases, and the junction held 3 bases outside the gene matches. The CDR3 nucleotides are TGTGCCAGCAGCTTGGGTGGGACTAGCGGTTACAATGAGCAGTTCTTC. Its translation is CASSLGGTSGYNEQFF.

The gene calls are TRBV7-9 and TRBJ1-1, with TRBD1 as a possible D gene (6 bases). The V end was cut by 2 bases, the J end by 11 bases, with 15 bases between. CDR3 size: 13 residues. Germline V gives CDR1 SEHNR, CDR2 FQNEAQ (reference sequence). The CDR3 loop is CASSLRLGGHAFF. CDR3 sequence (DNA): TGTGCCAGCAGCTTACGGTTGGGGGGGCATGCTTTCTTT.

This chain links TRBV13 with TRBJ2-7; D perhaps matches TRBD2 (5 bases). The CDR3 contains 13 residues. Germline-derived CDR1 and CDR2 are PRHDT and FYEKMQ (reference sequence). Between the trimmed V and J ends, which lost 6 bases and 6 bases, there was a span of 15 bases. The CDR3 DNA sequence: TGTGCCAGCAGTGGGAATAGCGTCTCCGAGCAGTACTTC. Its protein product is CASSGNSVSEQYF.

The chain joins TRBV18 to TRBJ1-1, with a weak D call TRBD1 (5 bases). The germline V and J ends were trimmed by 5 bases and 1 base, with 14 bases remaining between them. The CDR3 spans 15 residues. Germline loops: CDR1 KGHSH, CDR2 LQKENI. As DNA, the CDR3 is TGTGCCAGCTCATTGCCGGGACTCCCGAACACTGAAGCTTTCTTT. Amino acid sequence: CASSLPGLPNTEAFF.

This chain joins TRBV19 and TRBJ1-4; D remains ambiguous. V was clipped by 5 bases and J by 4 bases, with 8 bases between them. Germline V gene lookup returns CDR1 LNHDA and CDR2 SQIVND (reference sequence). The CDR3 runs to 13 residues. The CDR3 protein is CASSARGNEKLFF. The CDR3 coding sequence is TGTGCCAGTAGTGCACGGGGTAATGAAAAACTGTTTTTT.

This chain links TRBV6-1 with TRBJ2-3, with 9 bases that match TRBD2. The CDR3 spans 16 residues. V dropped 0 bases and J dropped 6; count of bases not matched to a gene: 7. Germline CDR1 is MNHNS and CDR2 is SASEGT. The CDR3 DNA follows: TGTGCCAGCAGTGAAGCGTTGGGGACTAGCAGGGATACGCAGTATTTT. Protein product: CASSEALGTSRDTQYF.

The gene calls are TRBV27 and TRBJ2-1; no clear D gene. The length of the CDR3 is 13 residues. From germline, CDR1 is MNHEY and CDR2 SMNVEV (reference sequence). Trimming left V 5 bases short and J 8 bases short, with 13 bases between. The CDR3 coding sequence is TGTGCCAGCAGTCCCTGGCCAGAGGATGAGCAGTTCTTC. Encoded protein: CASSPWPEDEQFF.

In DNA, the CDR3 is TGTGCCAGCAGTGACGTGGACTCCAAAATAGCCAAAAACATTCAGTACTTC. It yields the protein CASSDVDSKIAKNIQYF. This rearrangement joins TRBV25-1 to TRBJ2-4; a possible D gene is TRBD2 (5 bases). This CDR3 has 17 amino acids. V dropped 3 bases and J dropped 0 bases, with 15 bases sitting between them. Germline CDR1 and CDR2: MGHDK and SYGVNS.

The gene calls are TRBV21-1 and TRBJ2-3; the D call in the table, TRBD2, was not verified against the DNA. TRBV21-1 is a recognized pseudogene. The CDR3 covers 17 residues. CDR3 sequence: CASSNGGTAGHTDTQYF. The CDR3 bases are TGTGCCAGCAGCAATGGTGGTACCGCGGGGCACACAGATACGCAGTATTTT.

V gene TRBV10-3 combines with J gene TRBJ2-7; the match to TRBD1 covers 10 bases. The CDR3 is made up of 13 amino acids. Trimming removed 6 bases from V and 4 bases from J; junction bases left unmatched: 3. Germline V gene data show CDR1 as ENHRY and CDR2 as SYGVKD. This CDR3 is CAIRGTGAYEQYF. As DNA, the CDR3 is TGTGCCATCAGAGGGACAGGGGCTTACGAGCAGTACTTC.

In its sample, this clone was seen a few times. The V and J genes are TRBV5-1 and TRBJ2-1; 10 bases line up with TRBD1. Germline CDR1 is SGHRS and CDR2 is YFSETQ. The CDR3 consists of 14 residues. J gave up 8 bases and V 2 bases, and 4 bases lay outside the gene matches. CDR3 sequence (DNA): TGCGCCAGCAGCTTCGGACAGGGGGTGTATGAGCAGTTCTTC. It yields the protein CASSFGQGVYEQFF.

CDR3 loop: CASSPWYGTQYF. In nucleotides, the CDR3 is TGTGCCAGCAGTCCCTGGTACGGTACGCAGTATTTT. V usage is TRBV27 and J usage is TRBJ2-3; D remains unclear. The CDR3 consists of 12 residues. CDR1 is MNHEY and CDR2 is SMNVEV in the germline V gene (reference sequence). The ends were cut back, 5 bases at V and 8 bases at J, with 11 bases in the middle.

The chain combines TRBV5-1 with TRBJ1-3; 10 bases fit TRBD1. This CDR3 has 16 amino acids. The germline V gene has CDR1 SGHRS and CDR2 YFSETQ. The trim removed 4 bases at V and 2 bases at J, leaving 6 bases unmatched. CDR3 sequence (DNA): TGCGCCAGCAGCCCTAGACAGGGGGCAACTGGAAACACCATATATTTT. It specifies CASSPRQGATGNTIYF.

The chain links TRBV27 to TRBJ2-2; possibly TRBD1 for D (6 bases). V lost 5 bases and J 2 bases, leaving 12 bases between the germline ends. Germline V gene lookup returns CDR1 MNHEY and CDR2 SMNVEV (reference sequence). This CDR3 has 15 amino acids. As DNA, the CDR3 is TGTGCCAGCAGTCACGGGACAAGAAACACCGGGGAGCTGTTTTTT. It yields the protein CASSHGTRNTGELFF.

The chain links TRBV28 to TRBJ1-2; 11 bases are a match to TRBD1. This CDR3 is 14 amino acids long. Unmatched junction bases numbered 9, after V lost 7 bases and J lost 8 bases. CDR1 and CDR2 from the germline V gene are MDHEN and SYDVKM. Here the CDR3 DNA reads TGTGCCAGCACCCTAGGACAGGGGGCCTTAGGCTACACCTTC. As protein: CASTLGQGALGYTF.

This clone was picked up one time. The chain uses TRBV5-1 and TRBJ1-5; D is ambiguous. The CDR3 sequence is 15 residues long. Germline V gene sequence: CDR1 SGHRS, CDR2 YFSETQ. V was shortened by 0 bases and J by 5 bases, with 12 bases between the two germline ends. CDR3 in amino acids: CASSLAGVRDQPQHF. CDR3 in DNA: TGCGCCAGCAGCTTGGCCGGGGTTCGGGATCAGCCCCAGCATTTT.

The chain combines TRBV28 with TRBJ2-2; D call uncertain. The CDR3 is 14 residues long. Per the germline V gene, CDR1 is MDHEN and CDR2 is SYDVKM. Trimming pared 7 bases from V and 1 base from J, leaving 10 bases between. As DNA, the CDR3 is TGTGCCAGCACGAACAACCTGAACACCGGGGAGCTGTTTTTT. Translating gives CASTNNLNTGELFF. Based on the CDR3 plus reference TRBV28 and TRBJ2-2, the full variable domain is DVKVTQSSRYLVKRTGEKVFLECVQDMDHENMFWYRQDPGLGLRLIYFSYDVKMKEKGDIPEGYSVSREKKERFSLILESASTNQTSMYLCASTNNLNTGELFFGEGSRLTVL.

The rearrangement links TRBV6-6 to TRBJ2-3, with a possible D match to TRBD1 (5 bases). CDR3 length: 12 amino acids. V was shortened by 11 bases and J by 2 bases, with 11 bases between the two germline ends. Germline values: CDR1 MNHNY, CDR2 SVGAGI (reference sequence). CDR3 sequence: CALGAYTDTQYF. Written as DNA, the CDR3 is TGTGCCCTTGGGGCCTACACAGATACGCAGTATTTT.

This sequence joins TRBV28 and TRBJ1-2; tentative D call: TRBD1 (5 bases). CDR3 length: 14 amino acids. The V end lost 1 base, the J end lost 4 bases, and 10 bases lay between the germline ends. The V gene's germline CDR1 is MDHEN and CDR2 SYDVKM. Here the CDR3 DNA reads TGTGCCAGCAGTTTATCTGGGGCAGCCTATGGCTACACCTTC. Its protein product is CASSLSGAAYGYTF.